The rows below give T cell receptor beta chains drawn from one sample of a study of T cell responses to AZD1222 COVID-19 vaccine. This table comes from immunoSEQ multiplex PCR, and its TCRdb copy is limited to in-frame clones, with some not included. Among tens of thousands of clones listed, around 90% were seen once. The material sequenced was peripheral blood, taken 28 days after the second AZD1222 dose. The receptors come from an adult who received the AZD1222 COVID-19 vaccine. The CDR3 runs from the conserved cysteine through the conserved F or W.

V gene: TRBV19; CDR3 protein: CASTELAGSNEQFF
V gene: TRBV7-8; CDR3 protein: CASSGQLTGELFF
V gene: TRBV18; CDR3 protein: CASSPLTGGDGETQYF
V gene: TRBV11-3; CDR3 protein: CASSFSQTSDYSGNTIYF
V gene: TRBV7-6; CDR3 protein: CASTPREGAWVEAFF
V gene: TRBV5-1; CDR3 protein: CAIPGLFF
V gene: TRBV7-9; CDR3 protein: CASSLLMNTEAFF
V gene: TRBV7-9; CDR3 protein: CASSLDLYTGELFF
V gene: TRBV5-1; CDR3 protein: CASSQTEGRQETQYF
V gene: TRBV28; CDR3 protein: CASSLGPPQPQHF
V gene: TRBV3-1/TRBV3-2; CDR3 protein: CASRGWAGESYEQYF
V gene: TRBV29-1; CDR3 protein: CSATGRTNYGYTF
V gene: TRBV28; CDR3 protein: CASTLPTGINQPQHF
V gene: TRBV6-5; CDR3 protein: CASSYSVTTTNYGYTF
V gene: TRBV3-1/TRBV3-2; CDR3 protein: CASRPQGAGDYLTDTQYF
V gene: TRBV4-2; CDR3 protein: CASSPVGQGEGYTF
V gene: TRBV5-4; CDR3 protein: CASSLFRGYEQYF
V gene: TRBV4-2; CDR3 protein: CASSQGTTEQYF
V gene: TRBV5-1; CDR3 protein: CASSLSSENSPLHF
V gene: TRBV28; CDR3 protein: CASSLSTAGSTDTQYF
V gene: TRBV5-1; CDR3 protein: CASSLEDSGNTIYF
V gene: TRBV27; CDR3 protein: CASSLSGVPGYEQYF
V gene: TRBV19; CDR3 protein: CASSANPSRDTQYF
V gene: TRBV11-2; CDR3 protein: CASSLWEGNQPQHF
V gene: TRBV5-1; CDR3 protein: CASSLGHGREQPQHF
V gene: TRBV28; CDR3 protein: CASSLSGRTFF
V gene: TRBV27; CDR3 protein: CASSLTANYGYTF
V gene: TRBV4-2; CDR3 protein: CASSQDPDSGRPAAYEQYF
V gene: TRBV7-3; CDR3 protein: CASSLSRLAGPNEQFF
V gene: TRBV6-1; CDR3 protein: CASSEESLGPLHF